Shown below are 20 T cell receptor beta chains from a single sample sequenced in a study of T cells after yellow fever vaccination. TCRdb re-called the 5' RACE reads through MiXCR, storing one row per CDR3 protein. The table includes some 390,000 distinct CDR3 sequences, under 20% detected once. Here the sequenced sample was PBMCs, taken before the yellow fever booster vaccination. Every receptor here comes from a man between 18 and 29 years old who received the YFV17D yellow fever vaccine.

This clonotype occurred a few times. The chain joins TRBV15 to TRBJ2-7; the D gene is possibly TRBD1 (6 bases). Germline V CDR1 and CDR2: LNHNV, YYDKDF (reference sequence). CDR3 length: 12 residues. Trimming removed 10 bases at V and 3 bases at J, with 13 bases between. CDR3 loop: CARSGHHYEQYF. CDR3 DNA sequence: TGTGCCAGATCGGGACACCACTACGAGCAGTACTTC.

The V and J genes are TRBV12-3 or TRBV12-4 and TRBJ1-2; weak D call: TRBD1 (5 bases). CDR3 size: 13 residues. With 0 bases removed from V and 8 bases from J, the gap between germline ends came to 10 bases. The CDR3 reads CASSLAGTDGYTF. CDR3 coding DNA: TGTGCCAGCAGTTTAGCCGGGACTGACGGCTACACCTTC.

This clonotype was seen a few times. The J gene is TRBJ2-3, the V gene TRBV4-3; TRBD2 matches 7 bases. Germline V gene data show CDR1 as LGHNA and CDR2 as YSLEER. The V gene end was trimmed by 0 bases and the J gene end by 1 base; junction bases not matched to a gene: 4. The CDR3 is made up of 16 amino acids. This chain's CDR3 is CASSQDGTSGTDTQYF. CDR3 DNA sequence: TGCGCCAGCAGCCAAGATGGCACTAGCGGCACAGATACGCAGTATTTT.

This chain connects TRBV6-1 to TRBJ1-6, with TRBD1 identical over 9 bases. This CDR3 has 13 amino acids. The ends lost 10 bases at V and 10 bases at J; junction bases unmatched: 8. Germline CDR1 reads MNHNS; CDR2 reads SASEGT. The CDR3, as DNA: TGTGCCACCTCCGGGACAGGGCGGTCACCCCTCCACTTT. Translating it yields CATSGTGRSPLHF.

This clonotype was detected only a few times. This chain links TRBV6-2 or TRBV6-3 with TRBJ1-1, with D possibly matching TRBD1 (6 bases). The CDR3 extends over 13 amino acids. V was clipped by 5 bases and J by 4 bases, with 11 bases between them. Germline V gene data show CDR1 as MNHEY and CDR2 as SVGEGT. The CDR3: CASSEQGFTEAFF. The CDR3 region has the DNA TGTGCCAGCAGTGAACAGGGTTTCACTGAAGCTTTCTTT.

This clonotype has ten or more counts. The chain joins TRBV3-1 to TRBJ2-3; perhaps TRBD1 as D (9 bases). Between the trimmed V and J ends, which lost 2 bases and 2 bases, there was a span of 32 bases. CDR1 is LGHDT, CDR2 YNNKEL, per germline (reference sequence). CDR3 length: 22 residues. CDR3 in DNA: TGTGCCAGCAGCCAACTAACTTGGGAGGGACAGGGCTTAGCGGGGTCCACAGATACGCAGTATTTT. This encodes CASSQLTWEGQGLAGSTDTQYF.

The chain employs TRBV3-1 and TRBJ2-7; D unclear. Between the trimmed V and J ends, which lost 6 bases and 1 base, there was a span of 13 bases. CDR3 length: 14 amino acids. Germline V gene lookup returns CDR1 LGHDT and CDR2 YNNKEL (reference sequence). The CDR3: CASSLSDGSYEQYF. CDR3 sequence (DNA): TGTGCCAGCAGTCTTTCGGACGGGTCCTACGAGCAGTACTTC.

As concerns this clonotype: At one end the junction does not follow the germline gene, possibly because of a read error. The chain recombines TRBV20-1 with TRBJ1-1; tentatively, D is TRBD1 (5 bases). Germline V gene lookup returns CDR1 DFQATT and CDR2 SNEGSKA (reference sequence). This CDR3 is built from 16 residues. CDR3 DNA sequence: TGCAGTGCTCTTGGGGCGGGGGAGGCTATGAACACTGATGCTTTCTTT. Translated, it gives CSALGAGEAMNTDAFF.

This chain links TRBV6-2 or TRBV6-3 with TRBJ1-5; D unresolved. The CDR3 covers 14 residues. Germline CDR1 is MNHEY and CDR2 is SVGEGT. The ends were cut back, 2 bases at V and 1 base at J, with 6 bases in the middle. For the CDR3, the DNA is TGTGCCAGCAGTTACGGAATGAGCAATCAGCCCCAGCATTTT. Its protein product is CASSYGMSNQPQHF.

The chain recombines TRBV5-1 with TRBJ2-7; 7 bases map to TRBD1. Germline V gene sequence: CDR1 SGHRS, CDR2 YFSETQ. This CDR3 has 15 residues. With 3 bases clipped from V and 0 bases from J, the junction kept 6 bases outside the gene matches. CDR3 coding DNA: TGCGCCAGCAGCTCCCGAGGGGGCGCCTCCTACGAGCAGTACTTC. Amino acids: CASSSRGGASYEQYF.

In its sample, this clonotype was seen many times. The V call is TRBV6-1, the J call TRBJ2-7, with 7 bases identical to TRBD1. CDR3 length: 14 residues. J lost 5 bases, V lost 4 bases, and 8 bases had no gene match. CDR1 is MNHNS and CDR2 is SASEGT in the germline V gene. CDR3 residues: CASSARQGWDEQYF. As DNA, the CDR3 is TGTGCCAGCAGTGCTCGACAGGGCTGGGACGAGCAGTACTTC.

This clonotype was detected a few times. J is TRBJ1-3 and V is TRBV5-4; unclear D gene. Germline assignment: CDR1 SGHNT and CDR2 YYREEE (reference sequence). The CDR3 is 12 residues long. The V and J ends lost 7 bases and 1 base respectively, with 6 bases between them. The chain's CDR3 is CASGQSGNTIYF. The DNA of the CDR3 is TGTGCCAGCGGCCAATCTGGAAACACCATATATTTT. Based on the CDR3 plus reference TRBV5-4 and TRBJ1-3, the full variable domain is ETGVTQSPTHLIKTRGQQVTLRCSSQSGHNTVSWYQQALGQGPQFIFQYYREEENGRGNFPPRFSGLQFPNYSSELNVNALELDDSALYLCASGQSGNTIYFGEGSWLTVV.

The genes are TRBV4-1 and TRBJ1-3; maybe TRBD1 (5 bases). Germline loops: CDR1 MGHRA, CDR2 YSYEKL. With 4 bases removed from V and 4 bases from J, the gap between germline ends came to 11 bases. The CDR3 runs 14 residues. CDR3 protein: CASSPVGPGNTIYF. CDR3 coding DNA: TGCGCCAGCAGCCCCGTGGGGCCAGGAAACACCATATATTTT.

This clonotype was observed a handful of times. CDR3 in DNA: TGTGCCAGTAGTATTCCCGAGGGCGCGGGTGAAGCTTTCTTT. Translated, it gives CASSIPEGAGEAFF. The chain employs TRBV19 and TRBJ1-1; no definite D call. Germline V gene sequence: CDR1 LNHDA, CDR2 SQIVND (reference sequence). The CDR3 spans 14 residues. V lost 3 bases to trimming and J lost 7 bases, with 15 bases between them.

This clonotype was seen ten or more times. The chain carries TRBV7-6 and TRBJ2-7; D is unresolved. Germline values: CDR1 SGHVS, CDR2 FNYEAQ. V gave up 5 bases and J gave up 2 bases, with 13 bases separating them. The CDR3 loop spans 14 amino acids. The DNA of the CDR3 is TGTGCCAGCAGCCTCGGACGGGCCACCTACGAGCAGTACTTC. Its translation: CASSLGRATYEQYF.

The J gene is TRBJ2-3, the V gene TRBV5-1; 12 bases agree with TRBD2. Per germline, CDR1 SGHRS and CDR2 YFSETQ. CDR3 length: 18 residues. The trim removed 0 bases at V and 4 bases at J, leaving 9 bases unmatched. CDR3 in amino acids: CASSLEGASGGAADTQYF. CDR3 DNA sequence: TGCGCCAGCAGCTTGGAAGGAGCTAGCGGGGGGGCCGCAGATACGCAGTATTTT.

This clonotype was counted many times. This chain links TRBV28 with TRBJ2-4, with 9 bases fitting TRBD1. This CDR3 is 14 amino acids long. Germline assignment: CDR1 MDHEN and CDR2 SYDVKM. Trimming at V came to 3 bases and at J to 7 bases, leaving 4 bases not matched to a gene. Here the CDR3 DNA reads TGTGCCAGCAGTTTCCGGGACAGGGTTAACATTCAGTACTTC. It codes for CASSFRDRVNIQYF. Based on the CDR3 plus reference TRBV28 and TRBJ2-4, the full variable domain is DVKVTQSSRYLVKRTGEKVFLECVQDMDHENMFWYRQDPGLGLRLIYFSYDVKMKEKGDIPEGYSVSREKKERFSLILESASTNQTSMYLCASSFRDRVNIQYFGAGTRLSVL.

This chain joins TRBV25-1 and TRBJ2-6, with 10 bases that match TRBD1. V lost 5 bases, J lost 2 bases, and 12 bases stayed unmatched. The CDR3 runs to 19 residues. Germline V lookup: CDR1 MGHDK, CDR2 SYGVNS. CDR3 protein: CASSNPRTGGTAGANVLTF. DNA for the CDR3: TGTGCCAGCAGTAACCCTCGGACAGGGGGGACGGCTGGGGCCAACGTCCTGACTTTC. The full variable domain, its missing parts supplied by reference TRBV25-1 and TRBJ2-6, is EADIYQTPRYLVIGTGKKITLECSQTMGHDKMYWYQQDPGMELHLIHYSYGVNSTEKGDLSSESTVSRIRTEHFPLTLESARPSHTSQYLCASSNPRTGGTAGANVLTFGAGSRLTVL.

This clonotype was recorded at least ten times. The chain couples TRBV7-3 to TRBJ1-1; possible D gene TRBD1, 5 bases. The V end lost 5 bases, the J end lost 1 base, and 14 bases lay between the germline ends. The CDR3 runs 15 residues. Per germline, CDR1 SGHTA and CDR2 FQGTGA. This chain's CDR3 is CASSADSVGNTEAFF. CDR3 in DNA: TGTGCCAGCAGCGCCGACAGTGTGGGGAACACTGAAGCTTTCTTT. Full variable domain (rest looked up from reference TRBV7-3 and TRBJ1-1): GAGVSQTPSNKVTEKGKYVELRCDPISGHTALYWYRQSLGQGPEFLIYFQGTGAADDSGLPNDRFFAVRPEGSVSTLKIQRTERGDSAVYLCASSADSVGNTEAFFGQGTRLTVV.

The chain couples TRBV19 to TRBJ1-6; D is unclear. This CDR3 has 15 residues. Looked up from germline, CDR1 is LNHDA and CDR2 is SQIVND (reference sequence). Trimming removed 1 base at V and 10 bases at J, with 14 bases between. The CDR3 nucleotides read TGTGCCAGTAGTATAGGACGACCTACGGGGTCACCCCTCCACTTT. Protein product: CASSIGRPTGSPLHF.